Following are 23 T cell receptor beta chains from one sample sequenced in a study of shared clonotypes between healthy human individuals (dated by TCRdb to 2018 to 2021). The library was produced with the immunoSEQ multiplex PCR assay. This immuneACCESS table, as held by TCRdb, lists in-frame sequences with V and J called but not all clones. Of the missing ones, under half trace to an unresolved V gene in checked studies; the others have no known cause. Counted in this sample were about 1.5 million clones; approximately 97% of them appeared once. Approximately 1.1% of the sample is held by the ten biggest clonotypes. Input material: naive CD4+ T cells sorted from blood. The cell subset or site label, read with the paper, signifies: CD45RA+ positively selected. Every receptor here comes from a man aged 30 to 45 in good health.

This chain connects TRBV2 to TRBJ2-1; 7 bases match TRBD2. V lost 8 bases to trimming and J lost 9 bases; unmatched junction nucleotides: 13. The length of the CDR3 is 14 residues. Germline V CDR1 and CDR2: SNHLY, FYNNEI. The CDR3 here is CASLRGGGPGEQFF. CDR3 nucleotide sequence: TGTGCCAGCCTCCGTGGGGGAGGGCCCGGTGAGCAGTTCTTC.

In its sample, this clone was seen once. The J gene is TRBJ2-1, the V gene TRBV7-8, with D tentatively TRBD1 (5 bases). From germline, CDR1 is SGHVS and CDR2 FQNEAQ. CDR3 length: 15 residues. V lost 5 bases and J lost 5, with 16 bases in between. The CDR3 nucleotides read TGTGCCAGCAGCCACAGGACGGCGCTTGACAATGAGCAGTTCTTC. This gives the protein CASSHRTALDNEQFF.

V usage is TRBV10-3 and J usage is TRBJ1-1, with TRBD1 matching 7 bases. This CDR3 spans 13 amino acids. Germline V lookup: CDR1 ENHRY, CDR2 SYGVKD. V shed 6 bases, J shed 5 bases, and the junction held 6 bases outside the gene matches. DNA for the CDR3: TGTGCCATCAGCACGACAGGGAGGACTGAAGCTTTCTTT. This codes for CAISTTGRTEAFF.

The chain couples TRBV2 to TRBJ2-1, with D unresolved. This CDR3 comprises 13 residues. Between the trimmed V and J ends, which lost 6 bases and 7 bases, there was a span of 13 bases. CDR1 is SNHLY and CDR2 is FYNNEI in the germline V gene. Here the CDR3 reads CASSVNSRNEQFF. In nucleotides, the CDR3 is TGTGCCAGCAGCGTCAATAGCAGGAATGAGCAGTTCTTC.

V gene TRBV6-5 combines with J gene TRBJ1-5; possibly TRBD1 for D (5 bases). Germline CDR1 and CDR2: MNHEY and SVGAGI. Trimming took off 7 bases at V and 5 bases at J, with 18 bases between the two ends. This CDR3 spans 15 amino acids. DNA of the CDR3: TGTGCCAGCAATTCAAGGGCAGGGTACCATCAGCCCCAGCATTTT. Protein: CASNSRAGYHQPQHF.

The chain recombines TRBV18 with TRBJ1-3; 7 nucleotides align to TRBD1. Per germline, CDR1 KGHSH and CDR2 LQKENI. The V and J ends lost 3 bases and 0 bases, in that order; junction bases with no gene match: 20. CDR3 size: 21 residues. CDR3 coding DNA: TGTGCCAGCTCACCTAGCCTCGGACAGGTGGAGACTTTGCGCTCTGGAAACACCATATATTTT. It translates to CASSPSLGQVETLRSGNTIYF.

The chain recombines TRBV6-6 with TRBJ1-2; the D gene is possibly TRBD1 (5 bases). V was trimmed by 5 bases and J by 8 bases, leaving 15 bases between them. This CDR3 region has 13 residues. Germline V gene sequence: CDR1 MNHNY, CDR2 SVGAGI (reference sequence). The CDR3, as DNA: TGTGCCAGCAGTAGAAGCCGGGACGGCGGCTACACCTTC. Its protein product is CASSRSRDGGYTF.

The CDR3 DNA sequence: TGTGCCAGCAGACCTCTAGCGAGCACAGATACGCAGTATTTT. Its translation: CASRPLASTDTQYF. The gene calls are TRBV6-6 and TRBJ2-3, with TRBD2 as a possible D gene (6 bases). Trimming cost V 6 bases and J 0 bases, with 10 bases left between them. Germline CDR1 MNHNY, CDR2 SVGAGI (reference sequence). The CDR3 extends over 14 amino acids.

The gene calls are TRBV7-2 and TRBJ2-5; perhaps TRBD1 as D (6 bases). The CDR3 length is 15 residues. Germline loops: CDR1 SGHTA, CDR2 FQGNSA. The V gene lost 3 bases and the J gene lost 4 bases, with 15 bases spanning the gap. This CDR3 reads CASSLGAGVRETQYF. CDR3 bases: TGTGCCAGCAGCTTGGGGGCAGGGGTTAGAGAGACCCAGTACTTC.

The J gene is TRBJ2-5, the V gene TRBV5-1; D not resolved. Germline V gives CDR1 SGHRS, CDR2 YFSETQ. The CDR3 contains 13 residues. V dropped 5 bases and J dropped 0 bases, with 8 bases sitting between them. CDR3 residues: CASRSAYQETQYF. DNA of the CDR3: TGCGCCAGCAGGTCAGCGTACCAAGAGACCCAGTACTTC.

The rearrangement joins TRBV28 to TRBJ1-2, with no clear D. Germline loops: CDR1 MDHEN, CDR2 SYDVKM. The V and J ends lost 5 bases and 0 bases respectively, with 4 bases between them. There are 12 residues in the CDR3. The CDR3 region is CASSGPNYGYTF. Here the CDR3 DNA reads TGTGCCAGCAGTGGACCTAACTATGGCTACACCTTC.

The genes are TRBV5-4 and TRBJ2-7; D ambiguous. Between the trimmed V and J ends, which lost 4 bases and 0 bases, there was a span of 8 bases. The CDR3 is 13 amino acids. Germline V CDR1 and CDR2: SGHNT, YYREEE (reference sequence). CDR3: CASSQVSSYEQYF. CDR3 nucleotides: TGTGCCAGCAGCCAGGTGAGCTCCTACGAGCAGTACTTC.

About this clone: This same CDR3 is encoded by further DNA sequences in the sample. The chain joins TRBV7-2 to TRBJ1-1; TRBD1 aligns across 7 bases. This CDR3 contains 14 residues. With V trimmed by 4 bases and J by 2 bases, 4 bases remained unmatched. Germline CDR1 is SGHTA and CDR2 is FQGNSA. This CDR3 is CASSSQGTNTEAFF. In DNA, the CDR3 is TGTGCCAGCAGCTCACAGGGGACTAACACTGAAGCTTTCTTT.

The chain couples TRBV14 to TRBJ2-5; 9 bases are shared with TRBD2. Germline lookup yields CDR1 SGHDN and CDR2 FVKESK. Trimming at V came to 4 bases and at J to 1 base, leaving 1 base not matched to a gene. There are 14 residues in the CDR3. The chain's CDR3 is CASSRSGSQETQYF. The CDR3 coding sequence is TGTGCCAGCAGCCGTAGCGGGAGCCAAGAGACCCAGTACTTC.

The rearrangement joins TRBV18 to TRBJ2-7; a possible D gene is TRBD1 (5 bases). The CDR3 contains 13 residues. The V gene's germline CDR1 is KGHSH and CDR2 LQKENI. V was trimmed by 6 bases and J by 6 bases, leaving 15 bases between them. In nucleotides, the CDR3 is TGTGCCAGCTCGTACAGGACCAACTTCGAGCAGTACTTC. Protein: CASSYRTNFEQYF.

This clone has only one observation. The chain recombines TRBV27 with TRBJ2-7, with 9 nucleotides matching TRBD2. There are 16 residues in the CDR3. Germline V gene sequence: CDR1 MNHEY, CDR2 SMNVEV (reference sequence). J gave up 4 bases and V 5 bases, and 12 bases lay outside the gene matches. CDR3 sequence reads: CASSPPRGRAAYEQYF. The CDR3 nucleotides are TGTGCCAGCAGTCCCCCCCGCGGGAGGGCCGCGTACGAGCAGTACTTC.

The chain combines TRBV27 with TRBJ2-4, with D tentatively TRBD1 or TRBD2 (5 bases each). Germline CDR1 is MNHEY and CDR2 is SMNVEV (reference sequence). The CDR3 covers 15 residues. V lost 4 bases to trimming and J lost 0 bases, with 10 bases between them. The CDR3 nucleotides are TGTGCCAGCAGTTCCCCCGGGACAGCCAAAAACATTCAGTACTTC. It encodes CASSSPGTAKNIQYF.

In this sample, this clone turned up once. The chain joins TRBV5-4 to TRBJ2-3; 10 bases match TRBD2. V trimming: 2 bases; J trimming: 5 bases; junction bases outside the gene matches: 8. Germline CDR1 is SGHNT and CDR2 is YYREEE (reference sequence). CDR3 length equals 16 residues. The CDR3 nucleotides read TGTGCCAGCAGCTTAATTCGGACTAGCGGAGAAGATACGCAGTATTTT. It encodes CASSLIRTSGEDTQYF.

This clone has a single count. The V gene is TRBV9, the J gene TRBJ2-4; no definite D call. The germline V gene encodes CDR1 SGDLS and CDR2 YYNGEE. Deletions cut 6 bases from V and 0 bases from J, with 13 bases between. The CDR3 consists of 15 residues. CDR3 amino acids: CASTPHPSAKNIQYF. The CDR3, as DNA: TGTGCCAGCACCCCACACCCTTCAGCCAAAAACATTCAGTACTTC.

The rearrangement uses TRBV5-4 and TRBJ2-5; no definite D call. Germline CDR1 is SGHNT and CDR2 is YYREEE (reference sequence). The length of the CDR3 is 13 residues. V was shortened by 0 bases and J by 5 bases, with 8 bases between the two germline ends. As DNA, the CDR3 is TGTGCCAGCAGCTTGGACGTCCTGGAGACCCAGTACTTC. It specifies CASSLDVLETQYF.

J is TRBJ2-7 and V is TRBV6-5; 8 bases line up with TRBD2. The CDR3 loop spans 12 amino acids. The V gene end was trimmed by 7 bases and the J gene end by 6 bases; junction bases not matched to a gene: 5. The germline gives CDR1 MNHEY, CDR2 SVGAGI. CDR3 region: CASKGLDGEQYF. The CDR3, as DNA: TGTGCCAGCAAGGGACTAGATGGCGAGCAGTACTTC.

With regard to this clone: Other DNA sequences in this specimen translate into the identical CDR3. The chain joins TRBV6-1 to TRBJ2-1; TRBD2 might be the D (5 bases). Germline V gene lookup returns CDR1 MNHNS and CDR2 SASEGT. With 8 bases removed from V and 2 bases from J, the gap between germline ends came to 10 bases. CDR3 length equals 13 residues. CDR3 sequence reads: CASSEGTYNEQFF. The CDR3 DNA sequence: TGTGCCAGCTCCGAGGGCACCTACAATGAGCAGTTCTTC.

In this sample, this clone turned up a few times. The chain employs TRBV15 and TRBJ2-7, with no clear D. The CDR3 covers 13 residues. Germline V gene sequence: CDR1 LNHNV, CDR2 YYDKDF (reference sequence). V lost 3 bases and J 4 bases, leaving 10 bases between the germline ends. CDR3 DNA: TGTGCCACCAGCAGGACCCATAATTACGAGCAGTACTTC. The encoded protein is CATSRTHNYEQYF. The variable domain in full, with the rest retrieved from reference TRBV15 and TRBJ2-7, is DAMVIQNPRYQVTQFGKPVTLSCSQTLNHNVMYWYQQKSSQAPKLLFHYYDKDFNNEADTPDNFQSRRPNTSFCFLDIRSPGLGDTAMYLCATSRTHNYEQYFGPGTRLTVT.